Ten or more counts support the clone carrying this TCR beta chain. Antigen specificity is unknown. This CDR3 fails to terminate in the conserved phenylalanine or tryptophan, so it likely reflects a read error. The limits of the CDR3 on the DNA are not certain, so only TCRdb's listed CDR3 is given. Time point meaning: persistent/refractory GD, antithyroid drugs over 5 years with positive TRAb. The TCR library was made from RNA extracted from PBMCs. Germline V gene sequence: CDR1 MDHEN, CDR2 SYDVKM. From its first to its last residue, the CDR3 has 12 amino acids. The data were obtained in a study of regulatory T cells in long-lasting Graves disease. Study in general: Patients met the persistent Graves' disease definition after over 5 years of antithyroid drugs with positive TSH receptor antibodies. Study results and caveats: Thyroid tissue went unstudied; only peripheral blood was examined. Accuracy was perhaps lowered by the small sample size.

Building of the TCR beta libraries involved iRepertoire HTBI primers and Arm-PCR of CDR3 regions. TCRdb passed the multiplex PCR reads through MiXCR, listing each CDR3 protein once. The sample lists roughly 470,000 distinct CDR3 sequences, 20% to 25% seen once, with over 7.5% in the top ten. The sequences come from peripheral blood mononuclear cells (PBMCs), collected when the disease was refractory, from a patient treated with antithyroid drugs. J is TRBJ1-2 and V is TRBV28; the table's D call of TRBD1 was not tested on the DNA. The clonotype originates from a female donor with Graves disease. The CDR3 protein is CASSLFQGRTFI.